These 25 T cell receptor beta chains share one sample of origin, sequenced in a study of shared clonotypes between healthy human individuals. Generated by immunoSEQ multiplex PCR, the TCRdb table keeps only in-frame clones and is missing some. The data show approximately 1,000,000 clones, with roughly 77% seen just once and roughly 0.83% held by the top ten. The sample comprised memory CD4+ T cells from PBMCs. As to subset: CD45RA-negative fraction. The receptors shown here come from a man aged 18 to 35 in good health. Some clones in this sample may be carry-over from other donors' samples.

The rearrangement links TRBV28 to TRBJ2-5, with 7 bases identical to TRBD2. The CDR3 covers 14 residues. V was pared by 5 bases and J by 2 bases, with 5 bases of the junction left unmatched. Germline-derived CDR1 and CDR2 are MDHEN and SYDVKM. CDR3 protein: CASSLFGGQETQYF. CDR3 coding DNA: TGTGCCAGCAGTCTCTTCGGGGGGCAAGAGACCCAGTACTTC.

This chain joins TRBV29-1 and TRBJ2-5; no reliable D call. The DNA matches TRBJ2-7 better at its end, which makes the J call doubtful. The CDR3 runs to 12 residues. Looked up from germline, CDR1 is SQVTM and CDR2 is ANQGSEA. The CDR3 DNA reads as TGCAGCGCTCAAAGTAGCAGCTACGAGCAGTACTTC. Its translation is CSAQSSSYEQYF.

This chain connects TRBV2 to TRBJ2-3; D may be TRBD2 (5 bases). V lost 7 bases and J 7 bases, leaving 18 bases between the germline ends. The CDR3 is made up of 14 amino acids. The germline CDR1 and CDR2 sequences are SNHLY and FYNNEI. DNA of the CDR3: TGTGCCAGCATGCAGAGCGAGGGCTTAAATACGCAGTATTTT. This sequence encodes CASMQSEGLNTQYF.

This sequence joins TRBV30 and TRBJ2-6; D gene uncertain. Germline V gives CDR1 GTSNPN, CDR2 SVGIG (reference sequence). The germline V and J ends were trimmed by 1 base and 8 bases, with 9 bases remaining between them. The CDR3 contains 13 residues. For the CDR3, the DNA is TGTGCCTGGAGTGCCCGGGTCCCCAACGTCCTGACTTTC. Translating gives CAWSARVPNVLTF.

This chain joins TRBV25-1 and TRBJ2-5; 7 positions match TRBD1. CDR1 and CDR2 (germline): MGHDK, SYGVNS. V dropped 11 bases and J dropped 3; count of bases not matched to a gene: 9. The CDR3 length is 13 residues. The CDR3 region is CAARQGAKETQYF. The CDR3 coding sequence is TGTGCCGCAAGACAGGGCGCGAAAGAGACCCAGTACTTC.

The chain recombines TRBV7-6 with TRBJ2-7, with no clear D. The CDR3 totals 13 residues. Germline V lookup: CDR1 SGHVS, CDR2 FNYEAQ. V gave up 1 base and J gave up 5 bases, with 9 bases separating them. This CDR3 reads CASSLGNSDEQYF. The CDR3 DNA follows: TGTGCCAGCAGCTTAGGGAATTCGGACGAGCAGTACTTC.

The rearrangement links TRBV7-9 to TRBJ2-1; D might be TRBD1 (5 bases). The germline CDR1 and CDR2 sequences are SEHNR and FQNEAQ (reference sequence). The CDR3 spans 16 residues. V was trimmed by 2 bases and J by 12 bases, leaving 23 bases between them. In nucleotides, the CDR3 is TGTGCCAGCAGCTTAAATCAGGGTAATGTATTCCTAGGGCAGTTCTTC. Translation gives CASSLNQGNVFLGQFF.

V is TRBV28 and J is TRBJ1-5; a weak D match, TRBD1 (6 bases). V dropped 5 bases and J dropped 5 bases, with 19 bases sitting between them. Germline-derived CDR1 and CDR2 are MDHEN and SYDVKM. The CDR3 length is 16 residues. This CDR3 reads CASSPRGGGDHQPQHF. CDR3 bases: TGTGCCAGCAGTCCCCGTGGAGGGGGGGATCATCAGCCCCAGCATTTT.

The CDR3 reads CASSSTSASTDTQYF. The CDR3 region has the DNA TGCGCCAGCAGCTCGACTAGCGCGAGCACAGATACGCAGTATTTT. The chain carries TRBV5-1 and TRBJ2-3; TRBD2 matches at 8 bases. The germline CDR1 and CDR2 sequences are SGHRS and YFSETQ. This CDR3 is built from 15 residues. V lost 3 bases to trimming and J lost 0 bases; unmatched junction nucleotides: 3.

The chain employs TRBV9 and TRBJ2-5; 14 bases are a match to TRBD2. From germline, CDR1 is SGDLS and CDR2 YYNGEE. The V segment lost 4 bases and the J segment 4 bases; nucleotides outside the gene matches: 6. This CDR3 contains 16 residues. CDR3 DNA sequence: TGTGCCAGCAGCCCCCGACTAGCGGGAGGGGCAGAGACCCAGTACTTC. Protein product: CASSPRLAGGAETQYF.

This clone was detected only a few times. The V and J genes are TRBV16 and TRBJ2-7; TRBD2 aligns across 13 bases. CDR1 is KGHSY and CDR2 is FQNENV in the germline V gene. J gave up 5 bases and V 4 bases, and 8 bases lay outside the gene matches. This CDR3 has 16 residues. CDR3 in amino acids: CASSRRTSGSVDEQYF. The CDR3 DNA is TGTGCCAGCAGCCGCCGGACTAGCGGGAGTGTCGACGAGCAGTACTTC. The full variable domain, with the rest looked up from reference TRBV16 and TRBJ2-7, is GEEVAQTPKHLVRGEGQKAKLYCAPIKGHSYVFWYQQVLKNEFKFLISFQNENVFDETGMPKERFSAKCLPNSPCSLEIQATKLEDSAVYFCASSRRTSGSVDEQYFGPGTRLTVT.

As concerns this clone: A single base separates this from a much larger clone, so it may be a read error. The chain recombines TRBV11-2 with TRBJ1-2; D remains ambiguous. The CDR3 length is 12 residues. V gave up 2 bases and J gave up 3 bases, with 4 bases separating them. Germline lookup yields CDR1 SGHAT and CDR2 FQNNGV. The CDR3 DNA is TGTGCCAGCAGCTTACGGGACTATGGCTACACCTTC. Translating gives CASSLRDYGYTF.

The V call is TRBV9, the J call TRBJ2-7; tentative D call: TRBD1 (5 bases). Germline CDR1 reads SGDLS; CDR2 reads YYNGEE. The CDR3 is made up of 15 amino acids. V lost 0 bases to trimming and J lost 5 bases, with 15 bases between them. The DNA for the CDR3 is TGTGCCAGCAGCGTAGGGTCCCAGGGCAGCGACGAGCAGTACTTC. As protein: CASSVGSQGSDEQYF. Complete variable domain (other parts from reference TRBV9 and TRBJ2-7): DSGVTQTPKHLITATGQRVTLRCSPRSGDLSVYWYQQSLDQGLQFLIQYYNGEERAKGNILERFSAQQFPDLHSELNLSSLELGDSALYFCASSVGSQGSDEQYFGPGTRLTVT.

The genes are TRBV25-1 and TRBJ1-3, with 7 positions matching TRBD1. This CDR3 has 16 amino acids. Germline lookup yields CDR1 MGHDK and CDR2 SYGVNS. Trimming at V came to 4 bases and at J to 0 bases, leaving 6 bases not matched to a gene. CDR3 sequence reads: CASSARGQSSGNTIYF. The CDR3 DNA follows: TGTGCCAGCAGTGCTCGGGGACAGAGCTCTGGAAACACCATATATTTT.

The gene calls are TRBV5-1 and TRBJ2-7, with D perhaps assigned TRBD1 or TRBD2 (5 bases each). Germline V gene lookup returns CDR1 SGHRS and CDR2 YFSETQ. CDR3 length equals 13 residues. The germline V and J ends were trimmed by 0 bases and 6 bases, with 10 bases remaining between them. The CDR3 coding sequence is TGCGCCAGCAGCTTGGCCCCGGGGCCCGAGCAGTACTTC. It specifies CASSLAPGPEQYF.

This chain uses TRBV6-1 with TRBJ1-2; no firm D call. The CDR3 has 14 amino acids. Germline assignment: CDR1 MNHNS and CDR2 SASEGT. With 10 bases removed from V and 8 bases from J, the gap between germline ends came to 23 bases. As DNA, the CDR3 is TGTGCCACTTCTGACTACAGCCCGGCGGAGGGCTACACCTTC. Translated, it gives CATSDYSPAEGYTF.

The rearrangement uses TRBV19 and TRBJ1-3; unclear D gene. Per the germline V gene, CDR1 is LNHDA and CDR2 is SQIVND (reference sequence). Trimming cost V 5 bases and J 1 base, with 18 bases left between them. This CDR3 has 17 residues. CDR3 amino acids: CASSHRPPRGSGNTIYF. CDR3 coding DNA: TGTGCCAGTAGTCATCGCCCCCCCCGGGGATCTGGAAACACCATATATTTT.

The chain couples TRBV5-1 to TRBJ2-1; TRBD2 agrees at 10 bases. Per germline, CDR1 SGHRS and CDR2 YFSETQ. The CDR3 spans 17 residues. Unmatched junction bases numbered 7, after V lost 4 bases and J lost 0 bases. CDR3 region: CASSILAGAHSYNEQFF. The CDR3 nucleotides read TGCGCCAGCAGCATTCTAGCGGGAGCACACTCCTACAATGAGCAGTTCTTC.

As regards this clone: Within the sample, other DNA sequences also encode this same CDR3. CDR3 amino acids: CASSPDRNYGYTF. The CDR3 DNA is TGTGCCAGCTCACCCGATAGGAACTATGGCTACACCTTC. The chain combines TRBV18 with TRBJ1-2; D is unclear. CDR1 is KGHSH, CDR2 LQKENI, per germline. CDR3 length: 13 residues. The V end lost 3 bases, the J end lost 2 bases, and 7 bases lay between the germline ends. Variable domain in full (rest from reference TRBV18 and TRBJ1-2): NAGVMQNPRHLVRRRGQEARLRCSPMKGHSHVYWYRQLPEEGLKFMVYLQKENIIDESGMPKERFSAEFPKEGPSILRIQQVVRGDSAAYFCASSPDRNYGYTFGSGTRLTVV.

V is TRBV1 and J is TRBJ1-1. TRBV1 is a pseudogene. This CDR3 has 12 amino acids. In nucleotides, the CDR3 is TGCACCAGCAGCCTAAGCGGGACTGAAGCTTTCTTT. This codes for CTSSLSGTEAFF.

The gene calls are TRBV11-2 and TRBJ2-5; possible D gene TRBD2, 5 bases. CDR1 and CDR2 (germline): SGHAT, FQNNGV. V lost 1 base and J lost 0, with 6 bases in between. This CDR3 comprises 14 residues. The CDR3 DNA is TGTGCCAGCAGCTTAGCGGGATACCAAGAGACCCAGTACTTC. Its translation: CASSLAGYQETQYF. Based on the CDR3 plus reference TRBV11-2 and TRBJ2-5, the full variable domain is EAGVAQSPRYKIIEKRQSVAFWCNPISGHATLYWYQQILGQGPKLLIQFQNNGVVDDSQLPKDRFSAERLKGVDSTLKIQPAKLEDSAVYLCASSLAGYQETQYFGPGTRLLVL.

This clone occurred once. The V gene is TRBV11-1, the J gene TRBJ2-3; D is unresolved. Deletions cut 2 bases from V and 6 bases from J, with 3 bases between. Germline values: CDR1 SGHAT, CDR2 FQDESV (reference sequence). This CDR3 has 11 amino acids. CDR3 coding DNA: TGTGCCAGCAGCTTAAAGGATACGCAGTATTTT. Translating gives CASSLKDTQYF. Full variable domain (missing parts from reference TRBV11-1 and TRBJ2-3): EAEVAQSPRYKITEKSQAVAFWCDPISGHATLYWYRQILGQGPELLVQFQDESVVDDSQLPKDRFSAERLKGVDSTLKIQPAELGDSAMYLCASSLKDTQYFGPGTRLTVL.

A word on this clone: At the DNA level, this CDR3 is encoded by other sequences in the same sample as well. The chain employs TRBV28 and TRBJ2-6; D unresolved. V lost 6 bases and J 1 base, leaving 4 bases between the germline ends. Germline-derived CDR1 and CDR2 are MDHEN and SYDVKM. The CDR3 totals 13 residues. For the CDR3, the DNA is TGTGCCAGCAGACGGTCTGGGGCCAACGTCCTGACTTTC. It specifies CASRRSGANVLTF.

This clone was detected once. The rearrangement links TRBV7-2 to TRBJ1-1, with D possibly being TRBD1 (5 bases). The CDR3 contains 14 residues. The germline V gene encodes CDR1 SGHTA and CDR2 FQGNSA. V was shortened by 3 bases and J by 8 bases, with 16 bases between the two germline ends. The CDR3 here is CASSFRDPNREAFF. DNA for the CDR3: TGTGCCAGCAGCTTCCGGGACCCGAATCGCGAAGCTTTCTTT.

The rearrangement joins TRBV6-1 to TRBJ2-3; a weak D match, TRBD1 (6 bases). CDR1 MNHNS and CDR2 SASEGT come from the germline V gene. V gave up 4 bases and J gave up 2 bases, with 7 bases separating them. This CDR3 contains 13 residues. The CDR3 DNA is TGTGCCAGCAGTGGACAGGTCACAGATACGCAGTATTTT. Its protein product is CASSGQVTDTQYF.